Listed here are 4 T cell receptor beta chains from one sample, sequenced in a study of cytomegalovirus exposure and HLA in healthy donors. Vbeta (60) and Jbeta (13) primers were used in the PCR. Measured with immunoSEQ multiplex PCR; TCRdb has only the in-frame clones, and not every one. Of under 200,000 clones in the sample, around 68% are singletons; the top ten hold less than 3%. The sample consisted of PBMCs. The receptors stem from a woman aged 40 to 49 in good health and CMV-seropositive.

The chain is built from TRBV7-2 and TRBJ2-3, with 10 bases aligning to TRBD2. Per the germline V gene, CDR1 is SGHTA and CDR2 is FQGNSA. CDR3 length equals 18 residues. V shed 1 base and J 7 bases; nucleotides not matched to a gene: 14. The CDR3 DNA reads TGTGCCAGCAGCTTAGAAGCGGGAGGGCCTGGGGGCACGAATACGCAGTATTTT. Protein: CASSLEAGGPGGTNTQYF.

DNA of the CDR3: TGCGCCAGCAGGGGTTTAGCGGGAGCCTCCTACAATGAGCAGTTCTTC. Translated: CASRGLAGASYNEQFF. J is TRBJ2-1 and V is TRBV4-1; 9 bases are shared with TRBD2. This CDR3 has 16 amino acids. Germline V gives CDR1 MGHRA, CDR2 YSYEKL. The V segment lost 6 bases and the J segment 0 bases; nucleotides outside the gene matches: 6.

The genes are TRBV7-8 and TRBJ1-3, with 9 bases fitting TRBD1. The germline V gene has CDR1 SGHVS and CDR2 FQNEAQ. The CDR3 runs 15 residues. J was trimmed by 2 bases and V by 4 bases; bases with no gene match: 3. Written as DNA, the CDR3 is TGTGCCAGCAGCTCACAGGGGGCGGCTGGAAACACCATATATTTT. It yields the protein CASSSQGAAGNTIYF.

CDR3 sequence: CASSSGKAQGNQPQHF. CDR3 nucleotides: TGTGCCAGTAGTAGCGGAAAGGCCCAAGGCAATCAGCCCCAGCATTTT. The genes are TRBV19 and TRBJ1-5, with unresolved D. V was cut by 4 bases and J by 2 bases, with 15 bases left in between. Germline CDR1 reads LNHDA; CDR2 reads SQIVND (reference sequence). The CDR3 contains 16 residues. Filled out from reference TRBV19 and TRBJ1-5, the complete variable domain reads DGGITQSPKYLFRKEGQNVTLSCEQNLNHDAMYWYRQDPGQGLRLIYYSQIVNDFQKGDIAEGYSVSREKKESFPLTVTSAQKNPTAFYLCASSSGKAQGNQPQHFGDGTRLSIL.